The T cell receptor (beta chain) described here comes from a study of shared clonotypes between healthy human individuals. Overall study context: The donor pool was made up of two women and a few men aged 18 to 49.

The ends were cut back, 4 bases at V and 3 bases at J, with 3 bases in the middle. Per the germline V gene, CDR1 is MGHRA and CDR2 is YSYEKL. The CDR3 covers 12 residues. General study points: Rarefaction exposed incomplete sorted-subset sequencing despite large depth. Estimated richness was generally greater in naive than memory subsets.

A remark on this clone: What it binds is not known.

In replicate PCRs of sorted subsets, roughly 200 ng DNA, approximately 30,000 T cell genomes, was used. The data were produced by immunoSEQ multiplex PCR, yet TCRdb's version contains in-frame clones alone and is incomplete. In the table there are about 2 million clones, approximately 95% of which are singletons. The source is a man aged 18 to 30 in good health. Sequencing used naive CD4+ T cells sorted from blood. Subset: CD45RA+ positively selected. The chain joins TRBV4-1 to TRBJ2-2; D remains unclear. The CDR3 nucleotides are TGCGCCAGCAGCCCATACACCGGGGAGCTGTTTTTT. This gives the protein CASSPYTGELFF.